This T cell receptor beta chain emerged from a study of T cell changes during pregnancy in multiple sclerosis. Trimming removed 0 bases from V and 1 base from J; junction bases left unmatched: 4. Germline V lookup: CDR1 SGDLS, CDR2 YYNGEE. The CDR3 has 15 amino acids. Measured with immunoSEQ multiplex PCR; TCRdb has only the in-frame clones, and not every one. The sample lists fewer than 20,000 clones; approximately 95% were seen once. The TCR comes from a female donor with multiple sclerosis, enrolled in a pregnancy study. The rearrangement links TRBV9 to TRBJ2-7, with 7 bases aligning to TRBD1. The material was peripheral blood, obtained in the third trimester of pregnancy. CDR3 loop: CASSVGGGLSYEQYF. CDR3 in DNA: TGTGCCAGCAGCGTAGGAGGGGGCTTATCCTACGAGCAGTACTTC.